This T cell receptor (beta chain) was obtained from a study of cytomegalovirus exposure and HLA in healthy donors. About the research overall: In a previous analysis, 100 million to 140 million unique TCR beta sequences were found from 150 million to 200 million T cells.

Both 60 Vbeta primers and 13 Jbeta primers went into the PCR. Original analysis: Among the unique TCR beta chains that a later analysis counted, some 73 million in all, roughly 9.9 million were shared. Libraries were prepared by immunoSEQ multiplex PCR; TCRdb keeps only in-frame clonotypes and omits some of them. D and trimming come from the DNA, and the V and J calls and clone size come from that table. The sample gives fewer than 250,000 clones, about nine tenths of which show up once; approximately 1.1% is in the top ten. Trimming at V came to 5 bases and at J to 8 bases, leaving 6 bases not matched to a gene. Germline-derived CDR1 and CDR2 are MDHEN and SYDVKM. This CDR3 has 15 amino acids.

The chain is built from TRBV28 and TRBJ1-4, with 12 bases that match TRBD1. Sequencing was carried out using PBMCs. This clonotype was sampled from a boy aged 2-9 years in good health and CMV-seronegative. The CDR3 nucleotides are TGTGCCAGCAGTCAAACCGGGACAGGGGGCGAAAAACTGTTTTTT. Residues: CASSQTGTGGEKLFF.